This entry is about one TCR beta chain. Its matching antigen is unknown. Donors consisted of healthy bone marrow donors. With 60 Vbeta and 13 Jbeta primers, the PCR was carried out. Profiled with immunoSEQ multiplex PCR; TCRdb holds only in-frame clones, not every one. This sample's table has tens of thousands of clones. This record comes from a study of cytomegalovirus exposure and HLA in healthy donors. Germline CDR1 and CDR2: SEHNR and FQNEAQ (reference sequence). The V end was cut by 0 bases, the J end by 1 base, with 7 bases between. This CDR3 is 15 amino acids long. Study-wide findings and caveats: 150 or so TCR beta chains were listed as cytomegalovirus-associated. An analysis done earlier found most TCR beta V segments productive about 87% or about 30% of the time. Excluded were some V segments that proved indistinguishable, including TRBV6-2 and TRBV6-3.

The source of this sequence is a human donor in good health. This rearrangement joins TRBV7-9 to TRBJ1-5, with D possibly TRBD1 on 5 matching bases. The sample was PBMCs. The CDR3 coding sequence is TGTGCCAGCAGCTTAGCGCGGGGCAGCAATCAGCCCCAGCATTTT. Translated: CASSLARGSNQPQHF.